This T cell receptor (beta chain) was profiled in a study of blood T cell repertoires in COVID-19. Across the whole study: There were acute and convalescent COVID-19 samples, and they came from the United States, Italy and Spain. PBMCs, B-cell-depleted T cells, or T cells provided the cDNA or gDNA that made up the material.

Here immunoSEQ multiplex PCR was the method, and the copy in TCRdb shows in-frame clones only, minus some. Among fewer than 350,000 clones listed, 81% were seen once. Germline loops: CDR1 KGHSH, CDR2 LQKENI. The ends were cut back, 2 bases at V and 2 bases at J, with 4 bases in the middle. The CDR3 length is 13 residues. The TCR comes from a woman aged 60-70 years with active or convalescent COVID-19. The sequenced material came from peripheral blood. This chain uses TRBV18 with TRBJ1-5; D gene uncertain. CDR3 DNA sequence: TGTGCCAGCTCACCAGAGGGCAATCAGCCCCAGCATTTT. Translation: CASSPEGNQPQHF.